These 3 T cell receptor beta chains came from one sample sequenced in a study of blood T cell repertoires in COVID-19. Sequenced by immunoSEQ multiplex PCR; TCRdb stores in-frame clones only, minus some. The sample records 80,000 to 100,000 clones, about 77% being singletons. Material for sequencing was peripheral blood. These receptors originate from a human donor in a cohort sampled during active COVID-19.

V and J are TRBV28 and TRBJ1-6; a possible D gene is TRBD1 (5 bases). This CDR3 has 13 residues. Germline values: CDR1 MDHEN, CDR2 SYDVKM. The ends were cut back, 10 bases at V and 8 bases at J, with 15 bases in the middle. CDR3 in DNA: TGTGCCACTAGGATGGGGGGAGATTCACCCCTCCACTTT. Translation gives CATRMGGDSPLHF.

V usage is TRBV6-4 and J usage is TRBJ2-2; 10 bases fit TRBD1. CDR1 and CDR2 (germline): MRHNA, SNTAGT. The CDR3 is made up of 14 amino acids. Trimming took 7 bases from V and 5 from J; bases not matched to a gene: 4. The CDR3 loop is CASTKDRGTGELFF. The CDR3 DNA follows: TGTGCCAGCACCAAGGACAGGGGGACCGGGGAGCTGTTTTTT.

The chain is built from TRBV5-1 and TRBJ2-5, with 7 bases that match TRBD2. The V gene end was trimmed by 0 bases and the J gene end by 5 bases; junction bases not matched to a gene: 7. The CDR3 length is 15 residues. Germline V lookup: CDR1 SGHRS, CDR2 YFSETQ. The CDR3 here is CASSLGPGAGETQYF. CDR3 coding DNA: TGCGCCAGCAGCTTGGGACCCGGAGCGGGGGAGACCCAGTACTTC.